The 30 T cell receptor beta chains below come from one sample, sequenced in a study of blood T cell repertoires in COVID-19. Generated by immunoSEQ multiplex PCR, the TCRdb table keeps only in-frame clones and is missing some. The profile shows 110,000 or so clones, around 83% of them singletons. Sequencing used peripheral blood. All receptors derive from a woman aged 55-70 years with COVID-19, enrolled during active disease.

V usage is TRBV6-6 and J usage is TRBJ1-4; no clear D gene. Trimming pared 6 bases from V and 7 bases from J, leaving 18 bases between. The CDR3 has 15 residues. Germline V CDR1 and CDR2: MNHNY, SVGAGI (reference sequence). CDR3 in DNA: TGTGCCAGCAGCCCCCTAGCGACCGGGGTTGAAAAACTGTTTTTT. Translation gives CASSPLATGVEKLFF.

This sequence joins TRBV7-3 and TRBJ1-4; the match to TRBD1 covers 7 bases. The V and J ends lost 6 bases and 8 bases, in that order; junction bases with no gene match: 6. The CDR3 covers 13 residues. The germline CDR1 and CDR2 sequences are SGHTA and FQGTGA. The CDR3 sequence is CASSRTRGEKLFF. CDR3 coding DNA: TGTGCCAGCAGTAGAACCAGGGGGGAAAAACTGTTTTTT.

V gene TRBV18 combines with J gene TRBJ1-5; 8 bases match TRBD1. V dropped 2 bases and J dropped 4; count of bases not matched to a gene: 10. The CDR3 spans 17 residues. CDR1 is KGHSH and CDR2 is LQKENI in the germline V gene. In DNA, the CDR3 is TGTGCCAGCTCACCAGGGTCAGGGGGCGTCCTGAATCAGCCCCAGCATTTT. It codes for CASSPGSGGVLNQPQHF.

CDR3 residues: CASSELKQMNTEAFF. The CDR3 DNA reads as TGTGCCAGCAGCGAACTGAAACAGATGAACACTGAAGCTTTCTTT. The J gene is TRBJ1-1, the V gene TRBV6-6; no clear D gene. Trimming cost V 6 bases and J 0 bases, with 14 bases left between them. In germline, CDR1 is MNHNY, CDR2 SVGAGI (reference sequence). The CDR3 runs to 15 residues.

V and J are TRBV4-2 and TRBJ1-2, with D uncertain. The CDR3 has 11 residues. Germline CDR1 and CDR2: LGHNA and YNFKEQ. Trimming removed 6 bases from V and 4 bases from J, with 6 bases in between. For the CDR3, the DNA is TGTGCCAGCAGTGAGGGCTATGGCTACACCTTC. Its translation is CASSEGYGYTF.

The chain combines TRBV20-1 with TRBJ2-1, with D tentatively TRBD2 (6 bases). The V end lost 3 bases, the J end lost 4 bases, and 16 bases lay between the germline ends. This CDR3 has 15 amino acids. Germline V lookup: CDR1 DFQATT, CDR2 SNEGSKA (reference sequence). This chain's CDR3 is CSASGWRAEYNEQFF. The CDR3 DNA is TGCAGTGCTAGTGGGTGGAGGGCGGAGTACAATGAGCAGTTCTTC.

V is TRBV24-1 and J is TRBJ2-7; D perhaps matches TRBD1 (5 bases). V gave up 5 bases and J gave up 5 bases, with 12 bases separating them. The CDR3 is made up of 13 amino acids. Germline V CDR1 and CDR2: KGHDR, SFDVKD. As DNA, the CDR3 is TGTGCCACCAGTGGAAATCAGGGCCACGAGCAGTACTTC. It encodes CATSGNQGHEQYF.

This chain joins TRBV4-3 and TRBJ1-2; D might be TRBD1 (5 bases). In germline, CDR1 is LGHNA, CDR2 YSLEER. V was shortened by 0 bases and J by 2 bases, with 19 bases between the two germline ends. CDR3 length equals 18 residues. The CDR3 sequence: CASSQELGGWGGNYGYTF. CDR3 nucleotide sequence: TGCGCCAGCAGCCAAGAATTGGGGGGTTGGGGAGGGAACTATGGCTACACCTTC.

CDR3 in amino acids: CASSDLQSLFSGNTIYF. CDR3 DNA sequence: TGTGCCAGCAGTGATCTGCAGTCCCTCTTCTCTGGAAACACCATATATTTT. The gene calls are TRBV6-1 and TRBJ1-3, with D hard to call. The CDR3 runs to 17 residues. Trimming removed 3 bases from V and 0 bases from J, with 15 bases in between. Per germline, CDR1 MNHNS and CDR2 SASEGT.

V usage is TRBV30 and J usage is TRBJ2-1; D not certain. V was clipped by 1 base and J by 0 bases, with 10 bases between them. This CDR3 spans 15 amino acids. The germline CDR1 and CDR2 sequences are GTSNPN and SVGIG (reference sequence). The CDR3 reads CAWSDYKHSYNEQFF. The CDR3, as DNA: TGTGCCTGGAGTGACTATAAACACTCCTACAATGAGCAGTTCTTC.

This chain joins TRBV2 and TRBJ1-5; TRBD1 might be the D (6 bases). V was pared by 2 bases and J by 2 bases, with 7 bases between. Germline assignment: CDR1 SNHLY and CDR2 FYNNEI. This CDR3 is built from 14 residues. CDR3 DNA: TGTGCCAGCAGTGAAAACAGGGGCAATCAGCCCCAGCATTTT. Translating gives CASSENRGNQPQHF.

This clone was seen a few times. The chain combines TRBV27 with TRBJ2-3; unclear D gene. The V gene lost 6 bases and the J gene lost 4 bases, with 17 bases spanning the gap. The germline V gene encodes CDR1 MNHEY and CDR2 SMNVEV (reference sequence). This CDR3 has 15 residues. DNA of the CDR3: TGTGCCAGCAGAAGGTCGGCGATGGGCGCAGATACGCAGTATTTT. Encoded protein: CASRRSAMGADTQYF.

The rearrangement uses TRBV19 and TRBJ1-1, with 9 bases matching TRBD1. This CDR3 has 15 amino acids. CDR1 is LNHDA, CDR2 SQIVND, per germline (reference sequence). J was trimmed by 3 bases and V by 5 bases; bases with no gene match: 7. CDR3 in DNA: TGTGCCAGTAGTCGTGGGACAGGGCGGGACACTGAAGCTTTCTTT. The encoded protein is CASSRGTGRDTEAFF.

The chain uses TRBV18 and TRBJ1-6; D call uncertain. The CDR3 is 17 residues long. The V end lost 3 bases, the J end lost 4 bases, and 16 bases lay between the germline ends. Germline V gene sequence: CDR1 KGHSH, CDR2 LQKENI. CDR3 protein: CASSPMRMVRYNSPLHF. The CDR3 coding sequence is TGTGCCAGCTCACCGATGAGGATGGTTCGGTATAATTCACCCCTCCACTTT.

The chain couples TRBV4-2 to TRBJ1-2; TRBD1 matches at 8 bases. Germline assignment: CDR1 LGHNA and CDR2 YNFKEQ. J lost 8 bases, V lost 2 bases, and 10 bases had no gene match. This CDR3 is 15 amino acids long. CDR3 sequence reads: CASSQPSGQGLGYTF. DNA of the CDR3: TGTGCCAGCAGCCAACCTTCTGGACAGGGCCTAGGCTACACCTTC.

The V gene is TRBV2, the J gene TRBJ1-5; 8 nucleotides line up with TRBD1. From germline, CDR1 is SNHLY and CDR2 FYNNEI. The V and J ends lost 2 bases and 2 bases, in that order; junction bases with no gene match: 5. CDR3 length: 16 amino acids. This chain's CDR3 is CASSEQAGGGNQPQHF. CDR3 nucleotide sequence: TGTGCCAGCAGTGAACAGGCAGGGGGCGGCAATCAGCCCCAGCATTTT.

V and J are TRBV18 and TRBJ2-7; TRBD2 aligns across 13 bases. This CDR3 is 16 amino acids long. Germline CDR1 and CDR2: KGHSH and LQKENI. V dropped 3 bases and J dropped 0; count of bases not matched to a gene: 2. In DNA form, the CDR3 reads TGTGCCAGCTCACCCGGACTAGCGGGGGCCTCCTACGAGCAGTACTTC. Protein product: CASSPGLAGASYEQYF.

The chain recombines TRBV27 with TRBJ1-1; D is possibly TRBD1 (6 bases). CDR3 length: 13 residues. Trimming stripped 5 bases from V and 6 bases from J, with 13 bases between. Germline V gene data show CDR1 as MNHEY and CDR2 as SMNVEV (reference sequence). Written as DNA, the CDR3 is TGTGCCAGCAGTCTATTAGAGGGGGCTGAAGCTTTCTTT. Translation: CASSLLEGAEAFF.

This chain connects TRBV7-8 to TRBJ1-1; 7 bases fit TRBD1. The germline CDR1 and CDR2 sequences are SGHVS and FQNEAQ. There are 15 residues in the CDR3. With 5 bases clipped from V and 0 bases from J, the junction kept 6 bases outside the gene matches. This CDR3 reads CASSVFTGVNTEAFF. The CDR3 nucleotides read TGTGCCAGCAGCGTATTCACAGGGGTGAACACTGAAGCTTTCTTT.

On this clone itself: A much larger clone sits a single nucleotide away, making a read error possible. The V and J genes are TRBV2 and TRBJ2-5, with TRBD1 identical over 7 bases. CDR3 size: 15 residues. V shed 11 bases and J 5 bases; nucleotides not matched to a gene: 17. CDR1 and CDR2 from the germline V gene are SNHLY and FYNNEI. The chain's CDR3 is CALAGDKGGGETQYF. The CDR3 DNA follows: TGTGCCTTAGCAGGGGACAAAGGGGGCGGGGAGACCCAGTACTTC.

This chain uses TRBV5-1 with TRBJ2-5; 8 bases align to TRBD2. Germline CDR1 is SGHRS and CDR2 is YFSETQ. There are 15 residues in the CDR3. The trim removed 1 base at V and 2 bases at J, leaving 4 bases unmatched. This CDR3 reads CASSLRERGQETQYF. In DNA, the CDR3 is TGCGCCAGCAGCTTGAGAGAGCGGGGGCAAGAGACCCAGTACTTC.

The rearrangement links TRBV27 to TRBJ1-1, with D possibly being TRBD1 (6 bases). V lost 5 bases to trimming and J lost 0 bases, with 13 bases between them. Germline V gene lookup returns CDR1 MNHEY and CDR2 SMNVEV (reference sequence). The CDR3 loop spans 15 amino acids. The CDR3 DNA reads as TGTGCCAGCAGTCCGGTCGACAGGCTGAACACTGAAGCTTTCTTT. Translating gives CASSPVDRLNTEAFF.

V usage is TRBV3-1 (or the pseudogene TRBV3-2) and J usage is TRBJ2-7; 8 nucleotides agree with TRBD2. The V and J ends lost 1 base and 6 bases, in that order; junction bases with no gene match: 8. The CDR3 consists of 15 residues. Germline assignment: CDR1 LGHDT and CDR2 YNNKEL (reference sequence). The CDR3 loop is CASSQGSAGGREQYF. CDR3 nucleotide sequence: TGTGCCAGCAGCCAAGGATCGGCGGGGGGACGCGAGCAGTACTTC.

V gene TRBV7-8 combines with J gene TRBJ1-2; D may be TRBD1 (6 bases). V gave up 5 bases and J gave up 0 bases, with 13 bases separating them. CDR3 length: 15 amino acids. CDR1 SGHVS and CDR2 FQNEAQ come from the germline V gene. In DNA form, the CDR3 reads TGTGCCAGCAGCCCCTGGACAGCAGCTAACTATGGCTACACCTTC. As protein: CASSPWTAANYGYTF.

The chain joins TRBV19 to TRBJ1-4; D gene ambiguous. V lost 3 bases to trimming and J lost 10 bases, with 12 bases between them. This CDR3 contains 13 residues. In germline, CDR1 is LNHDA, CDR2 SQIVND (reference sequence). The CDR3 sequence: CASSIPRVGKLFF. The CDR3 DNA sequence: TGTGCCAGTAGTATTCCCCGGGTAGGAAAACTGTTTTTT.

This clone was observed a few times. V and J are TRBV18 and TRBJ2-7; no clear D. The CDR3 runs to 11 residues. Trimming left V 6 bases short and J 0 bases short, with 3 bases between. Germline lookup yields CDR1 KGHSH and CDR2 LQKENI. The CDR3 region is CASSSSYEQYF. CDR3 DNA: TGTGCCAGCTCCAGCTCCTACGAGCAGTACTTC.

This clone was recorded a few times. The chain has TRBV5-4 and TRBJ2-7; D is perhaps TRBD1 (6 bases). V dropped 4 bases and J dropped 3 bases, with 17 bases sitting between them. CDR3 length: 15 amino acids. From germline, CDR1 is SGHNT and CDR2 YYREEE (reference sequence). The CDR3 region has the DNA TGTGCCAGCAGCCGTACCGGGACAACTTACTACGAGCAGTACTTC. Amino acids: CASSRTGTTYYEQYF.

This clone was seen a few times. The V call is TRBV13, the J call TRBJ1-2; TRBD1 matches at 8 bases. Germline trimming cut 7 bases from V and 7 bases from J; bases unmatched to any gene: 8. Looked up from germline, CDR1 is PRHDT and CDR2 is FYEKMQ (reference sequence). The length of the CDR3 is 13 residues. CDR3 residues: CASTNQGALGYTF. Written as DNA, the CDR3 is TGTGCCAGCACTAACCAGGGGGCGCTTGGCTACACCTTC.

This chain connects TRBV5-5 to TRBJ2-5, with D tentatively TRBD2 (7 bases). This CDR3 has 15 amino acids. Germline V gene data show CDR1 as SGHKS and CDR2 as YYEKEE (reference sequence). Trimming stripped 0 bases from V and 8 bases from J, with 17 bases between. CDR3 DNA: TGTGCCAGCAGCTTGGCTGGGGGGGCTTTGGGAACCCAGTACTTC. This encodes CASSLAGGALGTQYF.

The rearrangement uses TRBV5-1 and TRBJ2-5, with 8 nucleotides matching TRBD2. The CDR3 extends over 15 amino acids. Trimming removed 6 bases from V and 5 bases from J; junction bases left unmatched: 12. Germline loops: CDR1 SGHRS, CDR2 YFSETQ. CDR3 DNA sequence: TGCGCCAGCACCCGGGGCAGGCGGGGGGAGGAGACCCAGTACTTC. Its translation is CASTRGRRGEETQYF.